These 32 T cell receptor beta chains were sequenced from one sample in a study of PD-1 blockade in classical Hodgkin lymphoma. Clones were sequenced by immunoSEQ multiplex PCR, and TCRdb holds only the in-frame ones, with some missing. In the table there are some 41,000 clones, around 83% of which are singletons. Every single patient, without exception, relapsed after autologous stem cell transplantation, and brentuximab vedotin exposure varied. This specimen consisted of peripheral blood mononuclear cells (PBMCs), obtained before the second cycle of nivolumab. These TCRs come from a human donor with classical Hodgkin lymphoma.

Only a few counts were recorded for this clone. The chain carries TRBV19 and TRBJ2-1; D unclear. The V gene lost 3 bases and the J gene lost 0 bases, with 9 bases spanning the gap. CDR1 is LNHDA and CDR2 is SQIVND in the germline V gene (reference sequence). The CDR3 is 15 residues long. CDR3 nucleotide sequence: TGTGCCAGTAGTATTTGGGCAAACTCCTACAATGAGCAGTTCTTC. Translating gives CASSIWANSYNEQFF.

The chain couples TRBV7-3 to TRBJ1-1; maybe TRBD1 (6 bases). Trimming pared 5 bases from V and 6 bases from J, leaving 13 bases between. Germline loops: CDR1 SGHTA, CDR2 FQGTGA. This CDR3 spans 13 amino acids. The CDR3 sequence: CASSQQGIAEAFF. The CDR3 bases are TGTGCCAGCAGCCAGCAGGGGATCGCTGAAGCTTTCTTT.

This clone was recorded once. The J gene is TRBJ1-1, the V gene TRBV6-4, with D perhaps TRBD1 (6 bases). Trimming took 6 bases from V and 1 from J, leaving 12 bases between them. Germline V gene data show CDR1 as MRHNA and CDR2 as SNTAGT. This CDR3 is 14 amino acids long. As DNA, the CDR3 is TGTGCCAGCAGAGGGGGTTGGGGGAACACTGAAGCTTTCTTT. Translated: CASRGGWGNTEAFF.

This chain links TRBV7-2 with TRBJ1-1, with a tentative D call TRBD1 (5 bases). V was shortened by 1 base and J by 5 bases, with 14 bases between the two germline ends. Germline assignment: CDR1 SGHTA and CDR2 FQGNSA. The CDR3 length is 15 residues. The CDR3 protein is CASSLERAGWTEAFF. The CDR3 DNA reads TGTGCCAGCAGCTTAGAGCGTGCAGGGTGGACTGAAGCTTTCTTT.

The chain recombines TRBV7-2 with TRBJ1-4, with D hard to call. CDR1 and CDR2 (germline): SGHTA, FQGNSA. There are 12 residues in the CDR3. Trimming shortened V by 5 bases and J by 7 bases, and 8 bases separated the two germline ends. The CDR3 DNA reads TGTGCCAGCAGCCTACCCGGTGAAAAACTGTTTTTT. Encoded protein: CASSLPGEKLFF.

The chain couples TRBV19 to TRBJ2-7; tentative D call: TRBD2 (5 bases). The V gene lost 4 bases and the J gene lost 0 bases, with 16 bases spanning the gap. This CDR3 has 16 residues. From germline, CDR1 is LNHDA and CDR2 SQIVND (reference sequence). CDR3 amino acids: CASSTSRAGPSYEQYF. The CDR3 nucleotides are TGTGCCAGTAGTACCTCCCGCGCGGGTCCCTCCTACGAGCAGTACTTC.

DNA of the CDR3: TGCGCCAGCAGCTTGTCCGGACTAGCGGGAGTAGGGGCCAAAAACATTCAGTACTTC. Translated, it gives CASSLSGLAGVGAKNIQYF. The chain recombines TRBV5-1 with TRBJ2-4, with 13 bases identical to TRBD2. The CDR3 consists of 19 residues. Germline CDR1 SGHRS, CDR2 YFSETQ. Unmatched junction bases numbered 8, after V lost 1 base and J lost 1 base.

The chain uses TRBV7-9 and TRBJ2-1, with D possibly called TRBD1 or TRBD2 (5 bases each). Germline CDR1 SEHNR, CDR2 FQNEAQ (reference sequence). Trimming removed 5 bases at V and 10 bases at J, with 15 bases between. The CDR3 totals 13 residues. CDR3 sequence (DNA): TGTGCCAGCAGCCCCGCCGACAGAGGGGAGCAGTTCTTC. Translating it yields CASSPADRGEQFF.

In its sample, this clone ranks as medium-sized. This chain connects TRBV5-1 to TRBJ2-1; D is perhaps TRBD1 (5 bases). CDR1 is SGHRS, CDR2 YFSETQ, per germline. V was trimmed by 4 bases and J by 4 bases, leaving 15 bases between them. CDR3 size: 15 residues. The DNA of the CDR3 is TGCGCCAGCAGCCCAGACAGCATCGGATACAATGAGCAGTTCTTC. This codes for CASSPDSIGYNEQFF.

The gene calls are TRBV6-1 and TRBJ2-1; perhaps D is TRBD1 or TRBD2 (5 bases each). Per germline, CDR1 MNHNS and CDR2 SASEGT. The CDR3 is 14 amino acids. The V end was cut by 6 bases, the J end by 4 bases, with 13 bases between. The CDR3 DNA is TGTGCCAGCAGCCTTGGGGACGGATACAATGAGCAGTTCTTC. Translated, it gives CASSLGDGYNEQFF.

The chain recombines TRBV2 with TRBJ2-1, with 9 bases identical to TRBD2. This CDR3 has 17 amino acids. CDR1 is SNHLY and CDR2 is FYNNEI in the germline V gene. The junction had 14 bases not matched to a gene; V was cut back by 4 bases and J by 7 bases. CDR3 residues: CASSGWGSGSVGNEQFF. The CDR3 DNA is TGTGCCAGCAGTGGGTGGGGTAGCGGGAGTGTGGGTAATGAGCAGTTCTTC.

This rearrangement joins TRBV28 to TRBJ2-1; tentative D call: TRBD1 (5 bases). This CDR3 spans 16 amino acids. Germline-derived CDR1 and CDR2 are MDHEN and SYDVKM. The V end was cut by 6 bases, the J end by 6 bases, with 21 bases between. CDR3 DNA: TGTGCCAGCAGCCGGGCCGATTCGACAGTCTTCAATGAGCAGTTCTTC. Its translation: CASSRADSTVFNEQFF.

This clone was seen a few times. This chain connects TRBV9 to TRBJ2-7, with D tentatively TRBD1 (6 bases). The germline V gene encodes CDR1 SGDLS and CDR2 YYNGEE. The CDR3 length is 13 residues. With 1 base removed from V and 9 bases from J, the gap between germline ends came to 14 bases. CDR3: CASSVTSTGTQYF. CDR3 in DNA: TGTGCCAGCAGCGTAACCTCGACAGGAACGCAGTACTTC. The full variable domain, in which reference TRBV9 and TRBJ2-7 provide the parts outside the CDR3, is DSGVTQTPKHLITATGQRVTLRCSPRSGDLSVYWYQQSLDQGLQFLIQYYNGEERAKGNILERFSAQQFPDLHSELNLSSLELGDSALYFCASSVTSTGTQYFGPGTRLTVT.

This chain joins TRBV6-4 and TRBJ2-1; 7 bases agree with TRBD2. The germline V gene encodes CDR1 MRHNA and CDR2 SNTAGT. The V segment lost 10 bases and the J segment 7 bases; nucleotides outside the gene matches: 19. This CDR3 spans 16 amino acids. CDR3 protein: CATPRWRETCRNEQFF. CDR3 in DNA: TGTGCCACCCCCCGCTGGCGGGAGACATGTAGGAATGAGCAGTTCTTC.

The V call is TRBV27, the J call TRBJ1-6; the match to TRBD1 covers 9 bases. CDR1 and CDR2 from the germline V gene are MNHEY and SMNVEV (reference sequence). This CDR3 has 15 amino acids. V dropped 2 bases and J dropped 7; count of bases not matched to a gene: 3. The CDR3 reads CASSLGTGRNSPLHF. The CDR3 DNA reads TGTGCCAGCAGTTTAGGGACAGGGCGAAATTCACCCCTCCACTTT.

The rearrangement uses TRBV15 and TRBJ1-4, with 7 bases matching TRBD1. Germline CDR1 is LNHNV and CDR2 is YYDKDF (reference sequence). Trimming cost V 4 bases and J 4 bases; bases outside gene matches: 12. The CDR3 length is 17 residues. The CDR3 DNA reads as TGTGCCACCAGCACACCGGGACAGTTGGGGGTTAATGAAAAACTGTTTTTT. It codes for CATSTPGQLGVNEKLFF.

V usage is TRBV9 and J usage is TRBJ1-2; no firm D call. The CDR3 consists of 11 residues. The V end lost 4 bases, the J end lost 9 bases, and 10 bases lay between the germline ends. Germline CDR1 reads SGDLS; CDR2 reads YYNGEE. CDR3: CASSTRGSYTF. The CDR3 nucleotides are TGTGCCAGCAGCACCCGAGGGAGCTACACCTTC.

The CDR3 protein is CAISEGDRGQPQHF. The CDR3 bases are TGTGCCATCAGTGAGGGGGACAGGGGGCAGCCCCAGCATTTT. The chain joins TRBV10-3 to TRBJ1-5, with TRBD1 matching over 11 bases. The junction had 1 base not matched to a gene; V was cut back by 2 bases and J by 7 bases. The CDR3 loop spans 14 amino acids. Germline CDR1 and CDR2: ENHRY and SYGVKD.

CDR3 nucleotides: TGTGCCAGCAGTGGTTATCTGGGGACCTACGAGCAGTACTTC. This encodes CASSGYLGTYEQYF. The chain links TRBV25-1 to TRBJ2-7; D call uncertain. The CDR3 is 14 amino acids. Germline lookup yields CDR1 MGHDK and CDR2 SYGVNS. Trimming left V 4 bases short and J 2 bases short, with 12 bases between.

J is TRBJ1-1 and V is TRBV5-6; D gene uncertain. The CDR3 runs 13 residues. The ends were cut back, 4 bases at V and 3 bases at J, with 10 bases in the middle. Germline assignment: CDR1 SGHDT and CDR2 YYEEEE. CDR3 sequence reads: CASSDRAYTEAFF. The CDR3 DNA reads TGTGCCAGCAGCGACCGGGCCTACACTGAAGCTTTCTTT.

This clone was counted once. V gene TRBV7-3 combines with J gene TRBJ2-1; 7 positions agree with TRBD1. The germline V gene has CDR1 SGHTA and CDR2 FQGTGA. V gave up 4 bases and J gave up 0 bases; unmatched junction bases: 6. The CDR3 is 16 amino acids. The CDR3 sequence: CASSSQGGLSYNEQFF. The DNA of the CDR3 is TGTGCCAGCAGCTCCCAAGGGGGCCTCTCCTACAATGAGCAGTTCTTC.

The chain has TRBV29-1 and TRBJ1-1; D is uncertain. The CDR3 totals 16 residues. Germline CDR1 SQVTM, CDR2 ANQGSEA. With 4 bases removed from V and 1 base from J, the gap between germline ends came to 19 bases. The CDR3 reads CSVGTRGLAQNTEAFF. The CDR3 bases are TGCAGCGTTGGAACGCGAGGACTGGCTCAGAACACTGAAGCTTTCTTT.

This clone was counted a few times. The V and J genes are TRBV7-9 and TRBJ2-7; 7 nucleotides line up with TRBD2. The length of the CDR3 is 14 residues. Germline assignment: CDR1 SEHNR and CDR2 FQNEAQ (reference sequence). V was pared by 3 bases and J by 2 bases, with 4 bases of the junction left unmatched. The CDR3 DNA follows: TGTGCCAGCAGCTTCTGGGAGGGACCCTACGAGCAGTACTTC. Translated: CASSFWEGPYEQYF.

The V call is TRBV4-3, the J call TRBJ1-4, with D unresolved. V lost 1 base and J lost 0, with 6 bases in between. CDR3 length equals 15 residues. CDR1 and CDR2 (germline): LGHNA, YSLEER. The CDR3 sequence: CASSQGTATNEKLFF. As DNA, the CDR3 is TGCGCCAGCAGCCAAGGTACAGCAACTAATGAAAAACTGTTTTTT.

V gene TRBV9 combines with J gene TRBJ2-4, with D possibly called TRBD1 or TRBD2 (5 bases each). This CDR3 has 17 residues. Germline V gene data show CDR1 as SGDLS and CDR2 as YYNGEE. V lost 4 bases to trimming and J lost 0 bases, with 17 bases between them. This CDR3 is CASSTGTSALAKNIQYF. CDR3 DNA sequence: TGTGCCAGCAGCACCGGGACGTCCGCCTTAGCCAAAAACATTCAGTACTTC.

This rearrangement joins TRBV7-2 to TRBJ1-6; D not resolved. In germline, CDR1 is SGHTA, CDR2 FQGNSA. V gave up 4 bases and J gave up 5 bases, with 9 bases separating them. This CDR3 is built from 14 residues. DNA for the CDR3: TGTGCCAGCAGCTGGACTGTCGATAATTCACCCCTCCACTTT. It translates to CASSWTVDNSPLHF.

The gene calls are TRBV5-1 and TRBJ2-1, with TRBD1 matching 9 bases. Unmatched junction bases numbered 3, after V lost 4 bases and J lost 4 bases. The CDR3 covers 14 residues. Per the germline V gene, CDR1 is SGHRS and CDR2 is YFSETQ. Here the CDR3 reads CASSHGQGYNEQFF. CDR3 nucleotides: TGCGCCAGCAGCCACGGACAGGGGTACAATGAGCAGTTCTTC.

The rearrangement uses TRBV5-1 and TRBJ2-7; 8 bases are a match to TRBD1. The CDR3 consists of 14 residues. Germline lookup yields CDR1 SGHRS and CDR2 YFSETQ. The V and J ends lost 4 bases and 0 bases, in that order; junction bases with no gene match: 3. The CDR3 loop is CASSQDRASYEQYF. The CDR3 DNA is TGCGCCAGCAGCCAGGACAGGGCCTCCTACGAGCAGTACTTC.

V and J are TRBV19 and TRBJ1-5; D remains ambiguous. CDR3 length equals 13 residues. V was cut by 7 bases and J by 0 bases, with 7 bases left in between. CDR1 and CDR2 from the germline V gene are LNHDA and SQIVND (reference sequence). CDR3 nucleotides: TGTGCCAGTATGGGTTATAGCAATCAGCCCCAGCATTTT. This encodes CASMGYSNQPQHF.

The genes are TRBV19 and TRBJ2-4, with D unresolved. CDR1 is LNHDA and CDR2 is SQIVND in the germline V gene (reference sequence). The ends were cut back, 8 bases at V and 1 base at J, with 9 bases in the middle. The CDR3 totals 13 residues. As DNA, the CDR3 is TGTGCCAGTCGTGGCCTCGCCAAAAACATTCAGTACTTC. Translation gives CASRGLAKNIQYF.

The chain is built from TRBV5-1 and TRBJ2-3; 7 nucleotides align to TRBD1. Germline V lookup: CDR1 SGHRS, CDR2 YFSETQ. V trimming: 0 bases; J trimming: 1 base; junction bases outside the gene matches: 2. CDR3 length equals 15 residues. The CDR3 loop reads CASSLVTGGTDTQYF. CDR3 bases: TGCGCCAGCAGCTTGGTAACAGGGGGCACAGATACGCAGTATTTT.

This clone was seen only a few times. CDR3 bases: TGTGCCAGCTCACCCGACAGGGGAAATTCACCCCTCCACTTT. Protein: CASSPDRGNSPLHF. V usage is TRBV18 and J usage is TRBJ1-6; the match to TRBD1 covers 8 bases. Looked up from germline, CDR1 is KGHSH and CDR2 is LQKENI. This CDR3 region has 14 residues. Trimming at V came to 3 bases and at J to 7 bases, leaving 2 bases not matched to a gene.